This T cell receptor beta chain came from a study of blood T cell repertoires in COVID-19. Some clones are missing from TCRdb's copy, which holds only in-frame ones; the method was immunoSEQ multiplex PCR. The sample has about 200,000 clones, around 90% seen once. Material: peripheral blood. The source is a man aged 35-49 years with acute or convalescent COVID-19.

For the CDR3, the DNA is TGTGCCAGTAGTATGAACAGGGTATACGAGACCCAGTACTTC. Protein product: CASSMNRVYETQYF. This sequence joins TRBV19 and TRBJ2-5; the D gene is possibly TRBD1 (6 bases). Germline V gene data show CDR1 as LNHDA and CDR2 as SQIVND (reference sequence). The CDR3 consists of 14 residues. V dropped 3 bases and J dropped 5 bases, with 13 bases sitting between them.